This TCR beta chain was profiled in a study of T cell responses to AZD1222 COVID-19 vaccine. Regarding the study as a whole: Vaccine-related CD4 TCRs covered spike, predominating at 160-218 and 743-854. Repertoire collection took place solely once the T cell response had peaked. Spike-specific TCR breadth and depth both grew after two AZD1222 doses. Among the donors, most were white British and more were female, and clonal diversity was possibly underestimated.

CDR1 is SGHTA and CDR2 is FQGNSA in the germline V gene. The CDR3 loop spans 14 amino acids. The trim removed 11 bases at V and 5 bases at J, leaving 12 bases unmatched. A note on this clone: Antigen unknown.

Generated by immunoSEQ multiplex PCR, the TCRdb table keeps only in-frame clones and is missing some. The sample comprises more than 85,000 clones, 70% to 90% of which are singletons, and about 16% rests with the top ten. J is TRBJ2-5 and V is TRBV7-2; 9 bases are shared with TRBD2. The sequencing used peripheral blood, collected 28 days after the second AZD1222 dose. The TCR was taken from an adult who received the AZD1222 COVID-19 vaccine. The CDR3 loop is CALSGRRGVETQYF. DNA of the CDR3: TGTGCCTTAAGCGGGAGGAGGGGTGTGGAGACCCAGTACTTC.